In this sample, the clone carrying this T cell receptor (beta chain) turned up a few times. No antigen is known for it. The data originate from a study of identical twins. Study results and limitations: Invariant MAIT and iNKT cells are populations that could partly confound zero-insertion analyses.

TCRdb independently ran MiXCR on the 5' RACE reads; one entry per CDR3 protein. The sample includes some 1,700,000 distinct CDR3 sequences, less than 35% of them seen just once. The ends lost 4 bases at V and 6 bases at J; junction bases unmatched: 3. CDR1 and CDR2 (germline): SQVTM, ANQGSEA. The CDR3 runs to 13 residues. The chain has TRBV29-1 and TRBJ1-5, with 10 positions matching TRBD1. The TCR comes from a newborn girl in good health. The sequenced material came from cord blood. The CDR3: CSVAGDRGQPQHF. CDR3 bases: TGCAGCGTTGCGGGGGACAGGGGTCAGCCCCAGCATTTT.